Below are 11 T cell receptor beta chains sequenced from a single sample in a study of naive and memory T cell subsets. An equimolar mix of two oligonucleotides served as the beta constant-region primer for TRBC1 and TRBC2. Ligated cDNA was amplified by four rounds of PCR with nested alpha and beta constant-region primers and SP2. A single record per CDR3 protein comes from TCRdb applying MiXCR to the UMI-ligation and nested PCR reads. The sample carries 80,000 to 95,000 distinct CDR3 sequences, 8% to 9.5% recorded once. Sequenced material: naive CD8+ T cells from blood. Receptors were obtained from a human donor in good health.

The table lists this clonotype with many counts. The chain combines TRBV7-8 with TRBJ2-3; either TRBD1 or TRBD2 may supply D (5 bases each). The CDR3 contains 14 residues. V was clipped by 3 bases and J by 3 bases, with 10 bases between them. Germline CDR1 reads SGHVS; CDR2 reads FQNEAQ. CDR3 in DNA: TGTGCCAGCAGCTTGGGGGTCGGGACAGATACGCAGTATTTT. It is translated as CASSLGVGTDTQYF.

This chain uses TRBV4-1 with TRBJ2-3, with TRBD2 matching 10 bases. V was clipped by 0 bases and J by 2 bases; unmatched bases: 8. Germline V gene sequence: CDR1 MGHRA, CDR2 YSYEKL. This CDR3 comprises 18 residues. CDR3 nucleotide sequence: TGCGCCAGCAGCCAAGAGTGGGCGACTAGCGGGTACACAGATACGCAGTATTTT. Protein: CASSQEWATSGYTDTQYF.

This clonotype was detected ten times or more. The chain recombines TRBV29-1 with TRBJ1-2, with 8 nucleotides matching TRBD1. CDR1 SQVTM and CDR2 ANQGSEA come from the germline V gene. V shed 2 bases, J shed 4 bases, and the junction held 6 bases outside the gene matches. This CDR3 has 14 residues. In DNA form, the CDR3 reads TGCAGCGTTGAACAGGGGGCGCGTGGCTATGGCTACACCTTC. It is translated as CSVEQGARGYGYTF. The whole variable domain, filled in from reference TRBV29-1 and TRBJ1-2, reads SAVISQKPSRDICQRGTSLTIQCQVDSQVTMMFWYRQQPGQSLTLIATANQGSEATYESGFVIDKFPISRPNLTFSTLTVSNMSPEDSSIYLCSVEQGARGYGYTFGSGTRLTVV.

CDR3 protein: CASSLDLGPTDYEQYF. The CDR3 DNA sequence: TGTGCCAGCAGCTTAGATTTGGGACCAACGGACTACGAGCAGTACTTC. The chain joins TRBV7-9 to TRBJ2-7; the D call may be TRBD1 or TRBD2 (5 bases each). CDR3 size: 16 residues. Germline loops: CDR1 SEHNR, CDR2 FQNEAQ (reference sequence). The V gene lost 1 base and the J gene lost 3 bases, with 16 bases spanning the gap.

The J gene is TRBJ2-7, the V gene TRBV7-8; 9 nucleotides agree with TRBD1. V trimming: 4 bases; J trimming: 5 bases; junction bases outside the gene matches: 3. The CDR3 is made up of 13 amino acids. Per the germline V gene, CDR1 is SGHVS and CDR2 is FQNEAQ. The CDR3 DNA follows: TGTGCCAGCAGCTCGGACAGGGGAAACGAGCAGTACTTC. Protein product: CASSSDRGNEQYF.

This clonotype was seen ten or more times. The rearrangement links TRBV25-1 to TRBJ1-1; 7 positions match TRBD1. This CDR3 is 15 amino acids long. Germline loops: CDR1 MGHDK, CDR2 SYGVNS. V lost 2 bases, J lost 3 bases, and 6 bases stayed unmatched. CDR3 DNA: TGTGCCAGCAGTGAACTCGTCGGGACAGACACTGAAGCTTTCTTT. It codes for CASSELVGTDTEAFF.

In this sample, this clonotype turned up a few times. The CDR3 loop is CASSQVGVATEAFF. CDR3 DNA sequence: TGCGCCAGCAGCCAAGTAGGGGTTGCCACTGAAGCTTTCTTT. The V and J genes are TRBV4-1 and TRBJ1-1, with D maybe TRBD1 (5 bases). The CDR3 sequence is 14 residues long. Germline V gives CDR1 MGHRA, CDR2 YSYEKL. Trimming shortened V by 1 base and J by 4 bases, and 10 bases separated the two germline ends.

This clonotype has only a few counts. The chain combines TRBV11-2 with TRBJ2-3; D gene ambiguous. The CDR3 loop spans 15 amino acids. Germline assignment: CDR1 SGHAT and CDR2 FQNNGV. Trimming stripped 6 bases from V and 0 bases from J, with 13 bases between. The CDR3: CASSSDGSSTDTQYF. The CDR3 DNA reads as TGTGCCAGCAGTTCGGACGGATCTAGCACAGATACGCAGTATTTT. Combining the CDR3 with reference TRBV11-2 and TRBJ2-3 gives the whole variable domain EAGVAQSPRYKIIEKRQSVAFWCNPISGHATLYWYQQILGQGPKLLIQFQNNGVVDDSQLPKDRFSAERLKGVDSTLKIQPAKLEDSAVYLCASSSDGSSTDTQYFGPGTRLTVL.

V usage is TRBV27 and J usage is TRBJ2-3; 12 bases agree with TRBD2. The V and J ends lost 2 bases and 0 bases, in that order; junction bases with no gene match: 6. Germline CDR1 MNHEY, CDR2 SMNVEV (reference sequence). This CDR3 region has 18 residues. The CDR3 spells CASSLGLAGGPSTDTQYF. Here the CDR3 DNA reads TGTGCCAGCAGTTTAGGGCTAGCGGGAGGGCCGAGCACAGATACGCAGTATTTT.

In DNA, the CDR3 is TGTGCCAGCAGCATTGGTGGGCCCCAGCATTTT. Amino acid sequence: CASSIGGPQHF. J is TRBJ1-5 and V is TRBV7-9; no clear D gene. The length of the CDR3 is 11 residues. Deletions cut 5 bases from V and 9 bases from J, with 8 bases between. CDR1 and CDR2 from the germline V gene are SEHNR and FQNEAQ (reference sequence).

This clonotype was picked up a small number of times. The rearrangement links TRBV6-5 to TRBJ2-3, with TRBD2 matching 10 bases. CDR1 is MNHEY, CDR2 SVGAGI, per germline. V gave up 2 bases and J gave up 5 bases; unmatched junction bases: 7. This CDR3 spans 16 amino acids. As DNA, the CDR3 is TGTGCCAGCAGTTACGAAGCGGGAGGGGTTATAGATACGCAGTATTTT. Protein product: CASSYEAGGVIDTQYF.